Below are 23 T cell receptor beta chains sequenced from a single sample in a study of vaccination effects on CD4 cells after COVID-19. Peptide-pool stimulation followed by sequencing identified expanded antigen-specific CD4+ clonotypes in the ViraFEST assay. Having been cultured for 10 days, the cells underwent CD4+ T cell isolation. Negative nucleocapsid antibody tests before and after vaccination confirmed no previous SARS-CoV-2 infection. These receptors have no known antigen. The table came from immunoSEQ multiplex PCR; TCRdb's copy has only in-frame clones and leaves some out. The data show 71,000 or so clones, with under 75% seen just once and about 4% held by the top ten. The sequencing here drew on CD4+ T cells from PBMCs cultured with HCoV-OC43 spike peptides, taken before COVID-19 vaccination. This sample's subset: HCoV-OC43 spike overlapping peptide pool stimulation. The receptors here all came from a human donor who received a COVID-19 vaccine.

V and J are TRBV24-1 and TRBJ1-2, with 7 bases identical to TRBD1. The CDR3 extends over 13 amino acids. With V trimmed by 4 bases and J by 8 bases, 6 bases remained unmatched. The germline gives CDR1 KGHDR, CDR2 SFDVKD. CDR3 DNA sequence: TGTGCCACCAGTGACCCCGGGACAGACGGCTACACCTTC. Amino acids: CATSDPGTDGYTF.

The table lists this clone with a few counts. V is TRBV6-5 and J is TRBJ1-2; D is possibly TRBD1 (5 bases). The germline V gene has CDR1 MNHEY and CDR2 SVGAGI. The CDR3 sequence is 13 residues long. Trimming took 6 bases from V and 2 from J, leaving 10 bases between them. This chain's CDR3 is CASRNSGNYGYTF. The DNA of the CDR3 is TGTGCCAGCAGGAATTCAGGGAACTATGGCTACACCTTC.

V is TRBV18 and J is TRBJ2-5; TRBD2 is a possible D gene (6 bases). Germline CDR1 KGHSH, CDR2 LQKENI. The CDR3 totals 18 residues. Trimming cost V 1 base and J 2 bases, with 20 bases left between them. The CDR3 loop is CASSPLGSSGRGQETQYF. The DNA of the CDR3 is TGTGCCAGCTCACCACTTGGGTCCTCCGGTCGGGGGCAAGAGACCCAGTACTTC.

The rearrangement links TRBV28 to TRBJ2-2; 10 nucleotides match TRBD1. V was pared by 2 bases and J by 3 bases, with 3 bases of the junction left unmatched. Germline V CDR1 and CDR2: MDHEN, SYDVKM. This CDR3 contains 16 residues. This chain's CDR3 is CASSLGDRGHTGELFF. The CDR3 DNA reads as TGTGCCAGCAGTTTAGGGGACAGGGGACACACCGGGGAGCTGTTTTTT. The variable domain in full, completed from reference TRBV28 and TRBJ2-2, reads DVKVTQSSRYLVKRTGEKVFLECVQDMDHENMFWYRQDPGLGLRLIYFSYDVKMKEKGDIPEGYSVSREKKERFSLILESASTNQTSMYLCASSLGDRGHTGELFFGEGSRLTVL.

This clone was recorded a few times. This chain uses TRBV18 with TRBJ2-1, with 7 positions matching TRBD2. CDR3 size: 17 residues. Trimming removed 3 bases from V and 4 bases from J; junction bases left unmatched: 12. Germline V CDR1 and CDR2: KGHSH, LQKENI. The DNA of the CDR3 is TGTGCCAGCTCACCTCTTCCGCCCCAGCGGGGATACAATGAGCAGTTCTTC. Residues: CASSPLPPQRGYNEQFF.

The chain is built from TRBV9 and TRBJ2-1; D perhaps matches TRBD2 (6 bases). This CDR3 has 14 residues. Deletions cut 3 bases from V and 7 bases from J, with 14 bases between. CDR1 is SGDLS, CDR2 YYNGEE, per germline. CDR3 in DNA: TGTGCCAGCAGCGCAACACTAGCCGGAAATGAGCAGTTCTTC. This translates into CASSATLAGNEQFF.

CDR3 nucleotide sequence: TGTGCCAGCAGCAAAGCGGCGGACAGGGGGCAGTACGAGCAGTACGTC. As protein: CASSKAADRGQYEQYV. This chain connects TRBV21-1 to TRBJ2-7; the D call of TRBD1 is as the table states it, not checked on the DNA. TRBV21-1 constitutes a pseudogene. The CDR3 loop spans 16 amino acids.

The genes are TRBV29-1 and TRBJ2-5; 8 bases match TRBD1. The ends lost 5 bases at V and 5 bases at J; junction bases unmatched: 7. The CDR3 covers 13 residues. Germline V gene lookup returns CDR1 SQVTM and CDR2 ANQGSEA. CDR3 loop: CSVSRGQGETQYF. The CDR3 bases are TGCAGCGTTTCCAGGGGGCAGGGGGAGACCCAGTACTTC.

The genes are TRBV28 and TRBJ2-3; D call uncertain. CDR1 is MDHEN, CDR2 SYDVKM, per germline. The CDR3 has 13 residues. The V gene lost 3 bases and the J gene lost 0 bases, with 4 bases spanning the gap. The CDR3 spells CASSLVSTDTQYF. CDR3 coding DNA: TGTGCCAGCAGTTTGGTGAGCACAGATACGCAGTATTTT.

The gene calls are TRBV21-1 and TRBJ1-4. TRBV21-1 is termed a pseudogene. CDR3 length: 18 residues. In DNA, the CDR3 is TGTGCCAGCAGCATACGTCCCATGGGGGATCGTGAGACTGAAAAACTGTTTTTT. It yields the protein CASSIRPMGDRETEKLFF.

The J gene is TRBJ1-4, the V gene TRBV9, with a tentative D call TRBD1 (6 bases). This CDR3 spans 14 amino acids. Looked up from germline, CDR1 is SGDLS and CDR2 is YYNGEE. V lost 4 bases and J 7 bases, leaving 14 bases between the germline ends. CDR3 nucleotide sequence: TGTGCCAGCAGCATCCGGGGGGCAGGTGAAAAACTGTTTTTT. It codes for CASSIRGAGEKLFF.

V is TRBV6-2 or TRBV6-3 and J is TRBJ2-5; D may be TRBD1 (6 bases). V lost 5 bases to trimming and J lost 4 bases, with 8 bases between them. Germline values: CDR1 MNHEY, CDR2 SVGEGT. This CDR3 contains 12 residues. The CDR3: CASSPGVETQYF. The CDR3 DNA reads TGTGCCAGCAGTCCAGGGGTAGAGACCCAGTACTTC.

There are a few counts of this clone. The chain is built from TRBV5-1 and TRBJ1-6; the match to TRBD1 covers 8 bases. Germline lookup yields CDR1 SGHRS and CDR2 YFSETQ. Trimming at V came to 4 bases and at J to 7 bases, leaving 7 bases not matched to a gene. The CDR3 is 15 residues long. The DNA of the CDR3 is TGCGCCAGCAGCGCCTGGGGACAGGAGAATTCACCCCTCCACTTT. Protein: CASSAWGQENSPLHF.

This clone was observed a single time. The chain recombines TRBV12-3 or TRBV12-4 with TRBJ1-2; TRBD1 agrees at 7 bases. This CDR3 comprises 13 residues. J gave up 2 bases and V 5 bases, and 2 bases lay outside the gene matches. The CDR3 nucleotides read TGTGCCAGCAGTGCGGACAGGAACTATGGCTACACCTTC. It codes for CASSADRNYGYTF.

V and J are TRBV21-1 and TRBJ1-3. TRBV21-1 corresponds to a pseudogene. The CDR3 is 17 amino acids. For the CDR3, the DNA is TGTGCCAGCAGCACCCACCCGGGACGGAGCTCTGGAAACACCATATATTTT. Translation gives CASSTHPGRSSGNTIYF.

This chain uses TRBV2 with TRBJ2-7; tentatively, D is TRBD1 (5 bases). Germline-derived CDR1 and CDR2 are SNHLY and FYNNEI. V dropped 1 base and J dropped 1 base, with 11 bases sitting between them. This CDR3 comprises 15 residues. This chain's CDR3 is CASSEGGVQSYEQYV. In nucleotides, the CDR3 is TGTGCCAGCAGTGAAGGGGGCGTTCAGTCCTACGAGCAGTACGTC.

V gene TRBV29-1 combines with J gene TRBJ2-1; 8 bases align to TRBD1. This CDR3 region has 12 residues. J was trimmed by 9 bases and V by 4 bases; bases with no gene match: 5. Looked up from germline, CDR1 is SQVTM and CDR2 is ANQGSEA. The CDR3 DNA reads as TGCAGCGTTGGACAGGGGCAAGGTGAGCAGTTCTTC. Encoded protein: CSVGQGQGEQFF.

This clone was seen a single time. The genes are TRBV5-1 and TRBJ2-2; no clear D. V lost 0 bases and J 5 bases, leaving 8 bases between the germline ends. Germline V CDR1 and CDR2: SGHRS, YFSETQ. CDR3 length: 14 residues. The chain's CDR3 is CASSLAAATGELFF. CDR3 in DNA: TGCGCCAGCAGCTTGGCAGCTGCAACCGGGGAGCTGTTTTTT.

The chain recombines TRBV30 with TRBJ1-2, with D perhaps TRBD1 (5 bases). Trimming shortened V by 1 base and J by 6 bases, and 9 bases separated the two germline ends. Germline CDR1 and CDR2: GTSNPN and SVGIG (reference sequence). There are 12 residues in the CDR3. In nucleotides, the CDR3 is TGTGCCTGGAGTGAGGGGTTGGATGGCTACACCTTC. Protein product: CAWSEGLDGYTF. The whole variable domain, remainder taken from reference TRBV30 and TRBJ1-2, is SQTIHQWPATLVQPVGSPLSLECTVEGTSNPNLYWYRQAAGRGLQLLFYSVGIGQISSEVPQNLSASRPQDRQFILSSKKLLLSDSGFYLCAWSEGLDGYTFGSGTRLTVV.

The rearrangement joins TRBV5-1 to TRBJ2-2; TRBD1 aligns across 7 bases. The CDR3 is 15 residues long. Germline V gene data show CDR1 as SGHRS and CDR2 as YFSETQ. Trimming removed 1 base from V and 7 bases from J; junction bases left unmatched: 7. The CDR3, as DNA: TGCGCCAGCAGCTTGTCGACAGGGATGATCGGGGAGCTGTTTTTT. Translation: CASSLSTGMIGELFF.

The chain uses TRBV10-1 and TRBJ2-2, with no clear D. Per germline, CDR1 WNHNN and CDR2 SYGVQD (reference sequence). V was shortened by 6 bases and J by 1 base, with 3 bases between the two germline ends. The CDR3 sequence is 12 residues long. The CDR3 sequence: CASRENTGELFF. CDR3 coding DNA: TGCGCCAGCAGGGAGAACACCGGGGAGCTGTTTTTT.

The rearrangement uses TRBV2 and TRBJ2-4, with TRBD1 matching 9 bases. CDR1 is SNHLY, CDR2 FYNNEI, per germline. The trim removed 5 bases at V and 5 bases at J, leaving 7 bases unmatched. The CDR3 spans 15 residues. In nucleotides, the CDR3 is TGTGCCAGCAGTTCAATACAGGGGGCCCAAAACATTCAGTACTTC. Protein sequence: CASSSIQGAQNIQYF.

The chain combines TRBV6-5 with TRBJ2-5; 9 positions match TRBD2. Trimming cost V 11 bases and J 2 bases; bases outside gene matches: 9. Germline V gene sequence: CDR1 MNHEY, CDR2 SVGAGI. The CDR3 runs to 14 residues. CDR3 loop: CALRSGGTQETQYF. CDR3 sequence (DNA): TGTGCCTTGAGGAGCGGGGGGACTCAAGAGACCCAGTACTTC.